This T cell receptor beta chain is drawn from a study of shared clonotypes between healthy human individuals. Assay used: immunoSEQ multiplex PCR; TCRdb lists only in-frame clones, some missing. The table has over a million clones, approximately 80% seen once. Losses at the gene ends were 7 bases for V and 4 bases for J; bases not matched to a gene: 5. Germline assignment: CDR1 SGDLS and CDR2 YYNGEE. This CDR3 region has 13 residues. Sequenced sample: memory CD4+ T cells from PBMCs. Subset described: CD45RA-negative fraction. The origin of this receptor is a man aged 18 to 29 in good health. Some clones in this sample may be carry-over from other donors' samples. The chain recombines TRBV9 with TRBJ1-3, with 7 bases that match TRBD1. CDR3 sequence: CASQTGPGNTIYF. CDR3 DNA sequence: TGTGCCAGCCAGACAGGGCCCGGAAACACCATATATTTT.